The next 15 T cell receptor beta chains were all read from a single sample in a study of T cells in Graves' hyperthyroidism and ophthalmopathy. The CDR3 regions of TCR beta were amplified from RNA transcripts. Researchers ran a first-round RT-PCR on the TCR CDR3 using the HTBI primer set. TCRdb reprocessed the multiplex PCR reads via MiXCR and lists one record per CDR3 protein. The profile covers about 570,000 distinct CDR3 sequences, with around 42% appearing a single time and under 20% taken by the ten largest. Source material: peripheral blood or thyroid tissue (not recorded which). The receptors originated from an adult woman with Graves' disease, either hyperthyroidism or ophthalmopathy (not recorded which).

This clonotype was seen at least ten times. The chain joins TRBV11-2 to TRBJ1-2; a weak D match, TRBD1 (5 bases). The CDR3 has 17 amino acids. V was cut by 0 bases and J by 2 bases, with 16 bases left in between. The germline V gene has CDR1 SGHAT and CDR2 FQNNGV. The chain's CDR3 is CASSLDPRDGGNYGYTF. The CDR3 bases are TGTGCCAGCAGCTTAGATCCCAGGGATGGTGGAAACTATGGCTACACCTTC.

The chain uses TRBV20-1 and TRBJ1-2; the D gene is possibly TRBD1 (5 bases). Trimming left V 6 bases short and J 8 bases short, with 16 bases between. Germline values: CDR1 DFQATT, CDR2 SNEGSKA (reference sequence). The CDR3 runs 12 residues. CDR3 in amino acids: CSAPTPGSGYTF. In DNA form, the CDR3 reads TGCAGTGCCCCAACCCCAGGGAGCGGCTACACCTTC.

Concerning this clonotype: At one end the junction does not follow the germline gene, possibly because of a read error. The chain carries TRBV7-9 and TRBJ2-7; TRBD1 aligns across 7 bases. The CDR3 is 15 amino acids. Germline V gives CDR1 SEHNR, CDR2 FQNEAQ (reference sequence). CDR3 in DNA: TGTGTCAGCAGCTCCGGGGACAGTCGATCCTACGAGCAGTACTTC. Translating gives CVSSSGDSRSYEQYF. Complete variable domain (other parts from reference TRBV7-9 and TRBJ2-7): DTGVSQNPRHKITKRGQNVTFRCDPISEHNRLYWYRQTLGQGPEFLTYFQNEAQLEKSRLLSDRFSAERPKGSFSTLEIQRTEQGDSAMYLCVSSSGDSRSYEQYFGPGTRLTVT.

The genes are TRBV20-1 and TRBJ1-2, with TRBD1 identical over 9 bases. V lost 6 bases and J lost 8; bases outside the gene matches: 7. The CDR3 covers 12 residues. The germline V gene has CDR1 DFQATT and CDR2 SNEGSKA (reference sequence). The CDR3 DNA reads as TGCAGTGCGACGGGACAGGGTTGGGGCTACACCTTC. This sequence encodes CSATGQGWGYTF.

This chain joins TRBV29-1 and TRBJ1-1; D gene ambiguous. V lost 6 bases and J lost 3, with 11 bases in between. This CDR3 has 12 amino acids. Per the germline V gene, CDR1 is SQVTM and CDR2 is ANQGSEA. CDR3 residues: CSVPGIYTEAFF. The CDR3 coding sequence is TGCAGCGTCCCCGGAATTTACACTGAAGCTTTCTTT.

This clonotype was picked up one time. This rearrangement joins TRBV29-1 to TRBJ2-7; tentatively, D is TRBD1 or TRBD2 (5 bases each). Looked up from germline, CDR1 is SQVTM and CDR2 is ANQGSEA. CDR3 size: 13 residues. Trimming stripped 8 bases from V and 3 bases from J, with 17 bases between. The CDR3: CSFLKLGDYEQYF. DNA of the CDR3: TGCAGCTTCCTTAAACTGGGGGACTACGAGCAGTACTTC.

At least ten counts were recorded for this clonotype. This rearrangement joins TRBV14 to TRBJ2-2, with TRBD1 matching 7 bases. The CDR3 extends over 18 amino acids. With V trimmed by 4 bases and J by 5 bases, 16 bases remained unmatched. The germline gives CDR1 SGHDN, CDR2 FVKESK. CDR3 sequence: CASSPSFNRGTWTGELFF. CDR3 nucleotides: TGTGCCAGCAGCCCAAGTTTTAACAGGGGAACGTGGACCGGGGAGCTGTTTTTT.

The chain recombines TRBV11-2 with TRBJ2-5, with a tentative D call TRBD2 (5 bases). Trimming shortened V by 0 bases and J by 2 bases, and 13 bases separated the two germline ends. The CDR3 is made up of 16 amino acids. Germline V gene lookup returns CDR1 SGHAT and CDR2 FQNNGV. The CDR3 sequence is CASSLDPGLPQETQYF. In nucleotides, the CDR3 is TGTGCCAGCAGCTTAGATCCCGGACTTCCACAAGAGACCCAGTACTTC.

The chain has TRBV29-1 and TRBJ1-1; D gene unclear. Germline CDR1 is SQVTM and CDR2 is ANQGSEA. V lost 4 bases and J lost 1, with 7 bases in between. This CDR3 has 12 amino acids. Here the CDR3 DNA reads TGCAGCGTTGGTTGGCAGAACACTGAAGCTTTCTTT. As protein: CSVGWQNTEAFF.

In its sample, this clonotype was seen many times. This sequence joins TRBV7-9 and TRBJ2-5; TRBD2 might be the D (5 bases). Germline-derived CDR1 and CDR2 are SEHNR and FQNEAQ (reference sequence). The CDR3 sequence is 16 residues long. V was pared by 1 base and J by 5 bases, with 17 bases between. The chain's CDR3 is CASSLVTPSGWETQYF. DNA of the CDR3: TGTGCCAGCAGCTTAGTAACGCCTTCGGGGTGGGAGACCCAGTACTTC. The full variable domain, completed using reference TRBV7-9 and TRBJ2-5, is DTGVSQNPRHKITKRGQNVTFRCDPISEHNRLYWYRQTLGQGPEFLTYFQNEAQLEKSRLLSDRFSAERPKGSFSTLEIQRTEQGDSAMYLCASSLVTPSGWETQYFGPGTRLLVL.

The rearrangement uses TRBV10-3 and TRBJ1-1, with a tentative D call TRBD1 (5 bases). Germline assignment: CDR1 ENHRY and CDR2 SYGVKD. Trimming removed 6 bases at V and 2 bases at J, with 16 bases between. The CDR3 is 15 residues long. The CDR3 reads CAIRDRRQYNTEAFF. CDR3 coding DNA: TGTGCCATCAGAGATCGCCGACAGTATAACACTGAAGCTTTCTTT.

The gene calls are TRBV7-7 and TRBJ2-5; a possible D gene is TRBD2 (6 bases). Deletions cut 4 bases from V and 2 bases from J, with 14 bases between. The CDR3 runs 15 residues. The germline V gene encodes CDR1 SSHAT and CDR2 FNYEAQ (reference sequence). CDR3 protein: CASSSIQRVQETQYF. The CDR3 nucleotides are TGTGCCAGCAGCTCGATTCAGCGGGTACAAGAGACCCAGTACTTC.

This clonotype was counted many times. V usage is TRBV5-4 and J usage is TRBJ2-5; D may be TRBD2 (5 bases). Germline V gives CDR1 SGHNT, CDR2 YYREEE (reference sequence). The CDR3 runs to 14 residues. V lost 0 bases to trimming and J lost 3 bases, with 9 bases between them. This CDR3 reads CASSLGASKETQYF. For the CDR3, the DNA is TGTGCCAGCAGCTTGGGGGCTAGCAAAGAGACCCAGTACTTC.

This clonotype has ten or more counts. The V gene is TRBV4-1, the J gene TRBJ2-7; D may correspond to TRBD1 or TRBD2 (6 bases each). CDR1 is MGHRA, CDR2 YSYEKL, per germline. Between the trimmed V and J ends, which lost 0 bases and 7 bases, there was a span of 19 bases. The CDR3 consists of 16 residues. CDR3 amino acids: CASSQDPGAPRREQYF. CDR3 DNA sequence: TGCGCCAGCAGCCAAGATCCGGGGGCCCCTCGTCGAGAGCAGTACTTC.

The J gene is TRBJ2-7, the V gene TRBV7-3; no firm D call. The V end lost 5 bases, the J end lost 7 bases, and 12 bases lay between the germline ends. The CDR3 length is 12 residues. CDR1 and CDR2 (germline): SGHTA, FQGTGA. CDR3 in DNA: TGTGCCAGCAGCCCTAACACGCGGGAGCAGTACTTC. Encoded protein: CASSPNTREQYF.